The 5 T cell receptor beta chains given below trace back to one sample, sequenced in a study of T cell repertoires in cytomegalovirus infection. These TCRs are of unknown antigen specificity. Via MiXCR, TCRdb re-called the reads, giving one row per CDR3 protein. The table records about 400,000 distinct CDR3 sequences, about 35% of them present only once. Here the sequenced sample was cultured PBMCs, taken from culture after CMV antigen stimulation. The receptor source for this set is a human donor in good health (CMV status not recorded). Some clones in this sample may be carry-over from other donors' samples.

This chain connects TRBV6-5 to TRBJ2-2; D might be TRBD1 (6 bases). V lost 2 bases and J lost 1, with 11 bases in between. The CDR3 covers 16 residues. CDR1 is MNHEY, CDR2 SVGAGI, per germline. CDR3 in amino acids: CASSYMGAQNTGELFF. In DNA form, the CDR3 reads TGTGCCAGCAGTTACATGGGGGCGCAGAACACCGGGGAGCTGTTTTTT.

The chain recombines TRBV19 with TRBJ1-4; 9 positions match TRBD1. V lost 7 bases to trimming and J lost 12 bases; unmatched junction nucleotides: 9. The germline gives CDR1 LNHDA, CDR2 SQIVND (reference sequence). This CDR3 region has 13 residues. The CDR3 DNA reads TGTGCCAGTACCACAAATCGGGACAGGGAACTGTTTTTT. It translates to CASTTNRDRELFF.

This clonotype was counted a few times. This sequence joins TRBV7-2 and TRBJ2-7; the D call may be TRBD1 or TRBD2 (6 bases each). V was shortened by 5 bases and J by 2 bases, with 13 bases between the two germline ends. Germline lookup yields CDR1 SGHTA and CDR2 FQGNSA. This CDR3 has 14 residues. The CDR3 loop is CASSDRRGTYEQYF. CDR3 nucleotides: TGTGCCAGCAGCGACAGGCGGGGCACCTACGAGCAGTACTTC.

The chain couples TRBV7-6 to TRBJ2-5; 7 positions match TRBD1. The CDR3 has 14 residues. Germline assignment: CDR1 SGHVS and CDR2 FNYEAQ. The trim removed 5 bases at V and 4 bases at J, leaving 7 bases unmatched. CDR3: CASSPGTEGETQYF. The CDR3 coding sequence is TGTGCCAGCAGCCCCGGGACAGAGGGAGAGACCCAGTACTTC.

This clonotype was detected only a few times. The rearrangement joins TRBV6-2 or TRBV6-3 to TRBJ2-6; D gene uncertain. The CDR3 spans 15 residues. Trimming shortened V by 2 bases and J by 8 bases, and 13 bases separated the two germline ends. Germline CDR1 MNHEY, CDR2 SVGEGT. This CDR3 is CASSYAPGPPNVLTF. CDR3 coding DNA: TGTGCCAGCAGTTACGCGCCAGGACCTCCCAACGTCCTGACTTTC.